This is a list of T cell receptor beta chains from one sample in a study of cytomegalovirus exposure and HLA in healthy donors. This table comes from immunoSEQ multiplex PCR, and its TCRdb copy is limited to in-frame clones, with some not included. The profile shows 100,000 to 150,000 clones, 77% of them singletons. The sample comprised PBMCs. The receptors stem from a man aged 50-59 years in good health and CMV-seropositive. Both conserved end residues are part of each CDR3. D genes are given only for firm matches. Where a row states a size, it is once, few, many or the class of an expanded clone; other rows omit it.

TRBJ2-2,.,TRBV6-5,.,CASSSNRAGELFF,TGTGCCAGCAGTTCCAACAGGGCCGGGGAGCTGTTTTTT
TRBJ1-1,.,TRBV19,.,CASSNLDYPAFF,TGTGCCAGTAGTAATCTGGACTACCCGGCTTTCTTT
TRBJ2-5,TRBD2,TRBV2,.,CASSGLAGAAETQYF,TGTGCCAGCAGTGGACTAGCGGGGGCTGCGGAGACCCAGTACTTC
TRBJ2-3,TRBD1,TRBV2,.,CASRSRDRGSDTQYF,TGTGCCAGTCGGTCGAGGGACAGGGGGTCAGATACGCAGTATTTT
TRBJ2-7,TRBD1,TRBV7-9,.,CASRPGQGRYEQYF,TGTGCCAGCAGACCCGGACAGGGCCGCTACGAGCAGTACTTC
TRBJ2-1,.,TRBV2,.,CASSPRYNEQFF,TGTGCCAGCAGCCCCCGGTACAATGAGCAGTTCTTC
TRBJ2-2,.,TRBV15,.,CATSRDNIGVAGELFF,TGTGCCACCAGCAGAGATAATATCGGGGTGGCCGGGGAGCTGTTTTTT
TRBJ1-1,.,TRBV7-9,.,CASSLTGTTEAFF,TGTGCCAGCAGCTTAACAGGGACCACTGAAGCTTTCTTT
TRBJ2-1,TRBD1,TRBV2,.,CASGTGGTEQFF,TGTGCCAGTGGGACAGGGGGAACTGAGCAGTTCTTC
TRBJ2-1,TRBD2,TRBV10-3,.,CAITRLGLAGGSRNEQFF,TGTGCCATCACCCGCCTAGGACTAGCGGGGGGGTCGAGAAATGAGCAGTTCTTC
TRBJ2-5,.,TRBV6-5,once,CASSYSGRVVQETQYF,TGTGCCAGCAGTTACTCGGGGCGCGTGGTCCAAGAGACCCAGTACTTC
TRBJ1-1,.,TRBV29-1,.,CSVEGGAGTEAFF,TGCAGCGTTGAGGGTGGGGCTGGCACTGAAGCTTTCTTT
TRBJ1-1,.,TRBV6-1,.,CASSESGYNTEAFF,TGTGCCAGCAGTGAATCAGGCTACAACACTGAAGCTTTCTTT
TRBJ2-7,TRBD2,TRBV10-3,.,CAISIAGSGEQYF,TGTGCCATCAGCATAGCGGGATCGGGGGAGCAGTACTTC
TRBJ2-7,.,TRBV21-1,.,CASSARRGTGRQQYF,TGTGCCAGCAGCGCCCGACGTGGGACAGGGCGACAGCAGTACTTC
TRBJ2-7,.,TRBV4-1,.,CASSQVTRGYEQYF,TGCGCCAGCAGCCAAGTAACCCGGGGTTACGAGCAGTACTTC
TRBJ1-6,.,TRBV6-5,once,CASSLRGSDSPLHF,TGTGCCAGCAGCCTCCGGGGGTCGGATTCACCCCTCCACTTT
TRBJ2-5,TRBD2,TRBV18,.,CASSPNSRTSAGETQYF,TGTGCCAGCTCACCCAATTCCCGGACTAGCGCCGGAGAGACCCAGTACTTC
TRBJ1-2,TRBD1,TRBV4-3,few,CASSQDLFDLQRQGGGYTF,TGCGCCAGCAGCCAAGATCTCTTTGATCTACAAAGACAGGGAGGTGGCTACACCTTC
TRBJ2-7,.,TRBV5-1,.,CASSLERGLYEQYF,TGCGCCAGCAGCTTGGAACGAGGTCTCTACGAGCAGTACTTC
TRBJ1-1,TRBD1,TRBV15,.,CATSRGTGAATEAFF,TGTGCCACCAGCAGGGGGACAGGGGCGGCCACTGAAGCTTTCTTT
TRBJ2-7,.,TRBV30,.,CAWSVEGYEQYF,TGTGCCTGGAGTGTAGAGGGCTACGAGCAGTACTTC
TRBJ1-1,.,TRBV27,.,CASSPRVNTEAFF,TGTGCCAGCAGTCCCAGGGTGAACACTGAAGCTTTCTTT
TRBJ1-5,TRBD1,TRBV7-9,once,CASSLGSGGNNQPQHF,TGTGCCAGCAGCTTAGGGTCAGGGGGTAACAATCAGCCCCAGCATTTT
TRBJ1-2,TRBD1,TRBV4-1,.,CASSQPGQGFNYGYTF,TGCGCCAGCAGCCAGCCGGGACAGGGCTTTAACTATGGCTACACCTTC
TRBJ1-2,TRBD1,TRBV4-2,once,CASSQEETGVRGYTF,TGTGCCAGCAGCCAAGAGGAAACAGGGGTTCGCGGCTACACCTTC
TRBJ2-2,.,TRBV5-1,.,CASSLKGGDTGELFF,TGCGCCAGCAGCTTGAAAGGGGGAGACACCGGGGAGCTGTTTTTT
TRBJ1-5,TRBD1,TRBV7-3,.,CASSLTGTGDQPQHF,TGTGCCAGCAGCTTAACGGGGACAGGGGATCAGCCCCAGCATTTT
TRBJ1-2,.,TRBV7-2,.,CASSFGGLAGYTF,TGTGCCAGCAGCTTCGGGGGGTTGGCTGGCTACACCTTC
TRBJ1-2,TRBD1,TRBV30,.,CAWSYDRGDGYTF,TGTGCCTGGAGTTACGACAGGGGCGATGGCTACACCTTC
TRBJ2-7,.,TRBV27,few,CASSSSDGVYEQYF,TGTGCCAGCAGTTCGTCAGACGGGGTCTACGAGCAGTACTTC